This T cell receptor beta chain was captured by sequencing in a study of spatial heterogeneity in lung cancer. TCRdb re-analysed the 5' RACE reads in MiXCR, keeping a single row per CDR3 protein. The table has about 120,000 distinct CDR3 sequences, 12% seen once. Sample time point: blood at routine non-recurrence follow-up after resection. Extraction of whole RNA from tumor, nontumor lung or frozen PBMC preceded unsorted sequencing. Germline-derived CDR1 and CDR2 are ENHRY and SYGVKD. The CDR3 is made up of 11 amino acids. Trimming removed 3 bases from V and 6 bases from J, with 4 bases in between. The sequencing here drew on PBMCs, taken at follow-up. The rearrangement uses TRBV10-3 and TRBJ2-3; D is ambiguous. The clonotype comes from a male donor with early-stage non-small cell lung cancer. The CDR3 DNA sequence: TGTGCCATCAGTGATCCGGATACGCAGTATTTT. Amino acids: CAISDPDTQYF.